This passage covers 10 T cell receptor beta chains from one sample sequenced in a study of blood T cells in healthy people across ages. It was with a sample-barcoded 5' primer and a J-beta primer mix that a second PCR of about 7 to 12 cycles was run. TCRdb processed the 5' RACE reads anew with MiXCR; each CDR3 protein has one entry. This repertoire shows about 1 million distinct CDR3 sequences, roughly 45% found once; its top ten account for under 20%. The source material was blood. All receptors come from a woman aged 60 to 75 in good health.

This clonotype showed up just a few times. J is TRBJ2-1 and V is TRBV3-1; no clear D gene. The DNA end lines up better with TRBJ2-7; the J call may be wrong. In germline, CDR1 is LGHDT, CDR2 YNNKEL (reference sequence). The CDR3 runs to 15 residues. The CDR3 DNA is TGTGCCAGCAGCCAAGACACAAACTCCTACAATGAGCAGTACTTC. Its protein product is CASSQDTNSYNEQYF.

The chain recombines TRBV3-1 with TRBJ2-1; TRBD2 matches 8 bases. Germline CDR1 LGHDT, CDR2 YNNKEL (reference sequence). This CDR3 has 19 residues. The ends lost 0 bases at V and 1 base at J; junction bases unmatched: 11. CDR3 bases: TGTGCCAGCAGCCAAGAGACTGAATCAACTAGCGGATCCTACAATGAGCAGTTCTTC. Its translation: CASSQETESTSGSYNEQFF.

This chain connects TRBV5-1 to TRBJ1-2, with D tentatively TRBD1 (5 bases). The germline V gene has CDR1 SGHRS and CDR2 YFSETQ. This CDR3 contains 16 residues. Trimming shortened V by 4 bases and J by 0 bases, and 16 bases separated the two germline ends. The chain's CDR3 is CASSPGTVGTNYGYTF. The CDR3 DNA reads TGCGCCAGCAGCCCCGGGACGGTGGGAACTAACTATGGCTACACCTTC.

The chain uses TRBV20-1 and TRBJ2-5; 8 bases line up with TRBD2. CDR1 is DFQATT and CDR2 is SNEGSKA in the germline V gene (reference sequence). With 2 bases clipped from V and 1 base from J, the junction kept 9 bases outside the gene matches. The CDR3 loop spans 16 amino acids. The CDR3 here is CSARTPASGFQETQYF. The DNA for the CDR3 is TGCAGTGCTAGAACACCGGCTAGCGGGTTCCAAGAGACCCAGTACTTC.

The chain recombines TRBV20-1 with TRBJ2-1, with D possibly matching TRBD2 (5 bases). V lost 3 bases and J lost 0, with 21 bases in between. CDR3 length: 18 residues. The germline gives CDR1 DFQATT, CDR2 SNEGSKA (reference sequence). The CDR3 reads CSASGVQEYGGSYNEQFF. The CDR3 coding sequence is TGCAGTGCTAGCGGGGTGCAGGAGTACGGTGGCTCCTACAATGAGCAGTTCTTC.

The rearrangement uses TRBV7-8 and TRBJ2-5; either TRBD1 or TRBD2 may fit D (5 bases each). This CDR3 region has 16 residues. Trimming left V 3 bases short and J 1 base short, with 15 bases between. Germline V gene data show CDR1 as SGHVS and CDR2 as FQNEAQ. This CDR3 is CASSLLGEWGQETQYF. In DNA form, the CDR3 reads TGTGCCAGCAGCTTGTTGGGGGAGTGGGGCCAAGAGACCCAGTACTTC.

V usage is TRBV12-3 or TRBV12-4 and J usage is TRBJ2-1; TRBD2 aligns across 10 bases. The CDR3 spans 16 residues. V lost 0 bases to trimming and J lost 6 bases; unmatched junction nucleotides: 5. CDR3 DNA sequence: TGTGCCAGCAGTTTAGCAGGACTAGCGGAAATCAATGAGCAGTTCTTC. Residues: CASSLAGLAEINEQFF.

This clonotype appeared a few times. This rearrangement joins TRBV5-1 to TRBJ2-5; D perhaps matches TRBD1 (6 bases). V was shortened by 4 bases and J by 2 bases, with 12 bases between the two germline ends. The CDR3 covers 14 residues. Germline assignment: CDR1 SGHRS and CDR2 YFSETQ. The CDR3 DNA follows: TGCGCCAGCAGCACCGGGACACAACAAGAGACCCAGTACTTC. Encoded protein: CASSTGTQQETQYF.

The genes are TRBV5-1 and TRBJ2-7, with TRBD2 matching over 7 bases. Germline CDR1 and CDR2: SGHRS and YFSETQ. V was clipped by 0 bases and J by 0 bases; unmatched bases: 3. The CDR3 length is 15 residues. This CDR3 is CASSLATSVSYEQYF. The CDR3 DNA reads TGCGCCAGCAGCTTGGCCACTAGCGTCTCCTACGAGCAGTACTTC.

V and J are TRBV27 and TRBJ2-3; TRBD2 might be the D (5 bases). Germline V gene lookup returns CDR1 MNHEY and CDR2 SMNVEV (reference sequence). This CDR3 is built from 13 residues. The germline V and J ends were trimmed by 6 bases and 4 bases, with 11 bases remaining between them. The DNA for the CDR3 is TGTGCCAGCAGGTCCGCCGGGGCAGATACGCAGTATTTT. Residues: CASRSAGADTQYF.